Listed here are 12 T cell receptor beta chains from one sample, sequenced in a study of CD8 T cells in ankylosing spondylitis. TCRdb passed the 5' RACE reads through MiXCR, listing each CDR3 protein once. Seen here are about 240,000 distinct CDR3 sequences, 8.6% observed once, and the top ten hold around 6.8%. The sample taken for sequencing was blood, either unsorted or a sorted T cell fraction (not recorded which). The receptor set was obtained from a male donor with ankylosing spondylitis or in good health (not recorded which).

This clonotype was observed at least ten times. V and J are TRBV29-1 and TRBJ2-3, with TRBD2 matching over 11 bases. This CDR3 has 15 amino acids. V lost 6 bases and J lost 2; bases outside the gene matches: 7. Per the germline V gene, CDR1 is SQVTM and CDR2 is ANQGSEA. CDR3 residues: CSVDGTSGLTDTQYF. The CDR3 bases are TGCAGCGTGGACGGGACTAGCGGCCTCACAGATACGCAGTATTTT.

This clonotype has ten or more counts. CDR3 sequence: CASSYGTSGRRKVEQFF. The CDR3 coding sequence is TGTGCCAGCAGTTACGGGACTAGCGGGAGGCGGAAAGTAGAGCAGTTCTTC. V is TRBV6-2 or TRBV6-3 and J is TRBJ2-1; 15 bases are shared with TRBD2. Germline V gene sequence: CDR1 MNHEY, CDR2 SVGEGT. The CDR3 spans 17 residues. The trim removed 2 bases at V and 10 bases at J, leaving 9 bases unmatched.

This clonotype was found a few times. CDR3 sequence: CATSAGRPVNEQFF. The CDR3 DNA reads TGTGCCACCTCGGCCGGGAGACCGGTCAATGAGCAGTTCTTC. The chain employs TRBV6-1 and TRBJ2-1; D is perhaps TRBD2 (6 bases). Germline V gives CDR1 MNHNS, CDR2 SASEGT. V was clipped by 10 bases and J by 6 bases, with 19 bases between them. The CDR3 is 14 amino acids.

This chain connects TRBV6-2 or TRBV6-3 to TRBJ2-7; 10 positions match TRBD2. J lost 3 bases, V lost 2 bases, and 4 bases had no gene match. Germline-derived CDR1 and CDR2 are MNHEY and SVGEGT. The CDR3 is made up of 15 amino acids. DNA of the CDR3: TGTGCCAGCAGTTACGGCGGGACTAGCGACTACGAGCAGTACTTC. This encodes CASSYGGTSDYEQYF.

This clonotype was picked up many times. V gene TRBV30 combines with J gene TRBJ2-1; 8 bases align to TRBD2. The germline V gene encodes CDR1 GTSNPN and CDR2 SVGIG (reference sequence). The trim removed 5 bases at V and 0 bases at J, leaving 6 bases unmatched. The CDR3 sequence is 15 residues long. The CDR3 DNA reads as TGTGCCTGGGGGCTCGGGACTAGCTCCTACAATGAGCAGTTCTTC. It encodes CAWGLGTSSYNEQFF. The full variable domain, with the rest looked up from reference TRBV30 and TRBJ2-1, is SQTIHQWPATLVQPVGSPLSLECTVEGTSNPNLYWYRQAAGRGLQLLFYSVGIGQISSEVPQNLSASRPQDRQFILSSKKLLLSDSGFYLCAWGLGTSSYNEQFFGPGTRLTVL.

This clonotype showed up many times. V usage is TRBV29-1 and J usage is TRBJ2-1; TRBD1 is a possible D gene (6 bases). Trimming shortened V by 5 bases and J by 8 bases, and 10 bases separated the two germline ends. Germline values: CDR1 SQVTM, CDR2 ANQGSEA. CDR3 length: 11 amino acids. CDR3: CSVPQGYEQFF. The CDR3 nucleotides read TGCAGCGTTCCACAGGGTTATGAGCAGTTCTTC.

This clonotype was seen at least ten times. The J gene is TRBJ1-2, the V gene TRBV3-1; D remains ambiguous. Looked up from germline, CDR1 is LGHDT and CDR2 is YNNKEL (reference sequence). The CDR3 is made up of 13 amino acids. Trimming took 1 base from V and 2 from J, leaving 5 bases between them. CDR3 nucleotides: TGTGCCAGCAGCCAAGCCCAGAACTATGGCTACACCTTC. It is translated as CASSQAQNYGYTF.

This clonotype occurred many times. This chain connects TRBV9 to TRBJ2-3; no clear D gene. V lost 5 bases and J 5 bases, leaving 9 bases between the germline ends. Germline V gene sequence: CDR1 SGDLS, CDR2 YYNGEE. The CDR3 consists of 12 residues. CDR3 protein: CASSVEGDTQYF. In nucleotides, the CDR3 is TGTGCCAGCAGTGTGGAAGGAGATACGCAGTATTTT.

The table lists this clonotype with many counts. This sequence joins TRBV12-3 or TRBV12-4 and TRBJ1-2; D is ambiguous. V lost 8 bases to trimming and J lost 6 bases, with 7 bases between them. The CDR3 consists of 10 residues. The CDR3 DNA sequence: TGTGCCAGCGCCTGGGATGGCTACACCTTC. Translated, it gives CASAWDGYTF.

At least ten counts were recorded for this clonotype. The chain is built from TRBV12-3 or TRBV12-4 and TRBJ1-5; TRBD1 matches 12 bases. V lost 5 bases, J lost 6 bases, and 8 bases stayed unmatched. The CDR3 length is 16 residues. CDR3 region: CASSARDRGLTQPQHF. For the CDR3, the DNA is TGTGCCAGCAGTGCTCGGGACAGGGGGCTAACTCAGCCCCAGCATTTT.

This clonotype appeared many times. The chain combines TRBV12-3 or TRBV12-4 with TRBJ2-1; the D is unclear. V was clipped by 6 bases and J by 3 bases, with 9 bases between them. This CDR3 spans 13 amino acids. This CDR3 reads CASSLGSYNEQFF. Here the CDR3 DNA reads TGTGCCAGCAGCTTGGGTAGCTACAATGAGCAGTTCTTC.

This clonotype was recorded many times. The chain carries TRBV5-1 and TRBJ1-2; D might be TRBD1 (5 bases). V was trimmed by 2 bases and J by 1 base, leaving 9 bases between them. Germline V gives CDR1 SGHRS, CDR2 YFSETQ. CDR3 length equals 14 residues. The CDR3 here is CASSFSGGNYGYTF. CDR3 DNA: TGCGCCAGCAGCTTTTCGGGGGGTAACTATGGCTACACCTTC.